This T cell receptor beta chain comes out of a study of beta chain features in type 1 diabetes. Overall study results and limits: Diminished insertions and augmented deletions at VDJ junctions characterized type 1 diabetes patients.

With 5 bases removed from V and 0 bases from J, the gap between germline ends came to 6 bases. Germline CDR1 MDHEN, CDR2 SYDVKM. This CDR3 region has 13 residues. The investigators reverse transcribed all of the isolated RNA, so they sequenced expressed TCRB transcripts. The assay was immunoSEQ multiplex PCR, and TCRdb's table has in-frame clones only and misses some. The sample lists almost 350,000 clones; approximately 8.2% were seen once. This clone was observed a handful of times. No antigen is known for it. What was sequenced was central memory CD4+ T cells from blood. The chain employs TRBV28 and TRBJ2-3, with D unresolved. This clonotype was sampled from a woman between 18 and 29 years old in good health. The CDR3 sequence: CASSPHSTDTQYF. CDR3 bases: TGTGCCAGCAGTCCCCACAGCACAGATACGCAGTATTTT. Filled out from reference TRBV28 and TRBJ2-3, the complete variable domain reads DVKVTQSSRYLVKRTGEKVFLECVQDMDHENMFWYRQDPGLGLRLIYFSYDVKMKEKGDIPEGYSVSREKKERFSLILESASTNQTSMYLCASSPHSTDTQYFGPGTRLTVL.